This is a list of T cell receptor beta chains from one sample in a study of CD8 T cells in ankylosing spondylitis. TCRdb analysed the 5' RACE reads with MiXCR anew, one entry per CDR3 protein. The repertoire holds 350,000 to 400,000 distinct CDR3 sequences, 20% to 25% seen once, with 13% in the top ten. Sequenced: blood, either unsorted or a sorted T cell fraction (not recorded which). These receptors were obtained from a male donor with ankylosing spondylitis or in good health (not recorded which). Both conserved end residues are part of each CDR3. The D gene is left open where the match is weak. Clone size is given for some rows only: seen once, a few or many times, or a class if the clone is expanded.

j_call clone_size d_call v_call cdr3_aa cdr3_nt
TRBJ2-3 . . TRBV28 CASSSLRNNTSTDTQYF TGTGCCAGCAGCTCGTTGAGGAATAACACTAGCACAGATACGCAGTATTTT
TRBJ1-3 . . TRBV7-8 CASSLGLGAGNTIYF TGTGCCAGCAGCTTAGGTCTGGGGGCTGGAAACACCATATATTTT
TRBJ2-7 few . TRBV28 CASSQQGKAAEQYF TGTGCCAGCAGTCAACAGGGCAAAGCTGCCGAGCAGTACTTC
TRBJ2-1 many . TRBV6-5 CASSYTEGPYNEQFF TGTGCCAGCAGTTACACCGAGGGCCCCTACAATGAGCAGTTCTTC
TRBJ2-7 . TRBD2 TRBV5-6 CASSPGVGGDSYEQYF TGTGCCAGCAGCCCTGGGGTGGGAGGGGACTCCTACGAGCAGTACTTC
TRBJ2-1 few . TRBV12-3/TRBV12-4 CASRGGTGEQFF TGTGCCAGCAGGGGTGGTACGGGTGAGCAGTTCTTC
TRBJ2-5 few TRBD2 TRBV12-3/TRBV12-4 CASSFAGGKETQYF TGTGCCAGCAGTTTTGCGGGGGGAAAAGAGACCCAGTACTTC
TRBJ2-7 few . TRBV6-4 CASSDDGGHSYEQYF TGTGCCAGCAGTGACGACGGGGGCCACTCCTACGAGCAGTACTTC
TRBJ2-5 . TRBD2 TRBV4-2 CASSQEGGVAGGLQETQYF TGTGCCAGCAGCCAAGAAGGGGGTGTGGCGGGGGGCTTACAAGAGACCCAGTACTTC
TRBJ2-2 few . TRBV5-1 CASSFVSANTGELFF TGCGCCAGCAGCTTTGTGTCAGCGAACACCGGGGAGCTGTTTTTT
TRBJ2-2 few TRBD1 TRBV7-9 CASSSRDSPTGELFF TGTGCCAGCAGCTCCCGGGACAGCCCCACCGGGGAGCTGTTTTTT
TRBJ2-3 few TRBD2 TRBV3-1 CASSLLLGTITDTQYF TGTGCCAGCAGTCTCCTACTGGGGACTATCACAGATACGCAGTATTTT
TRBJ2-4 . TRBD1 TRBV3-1 CASSHPETGKNIQYF TGTGCCAGCAGCCATCCTGAGACAGGGAAAAACATTCAGTACTTC
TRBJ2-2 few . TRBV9 CASSAGASNTGELFF TGTGCCAGCAGCGCGGGGGCATCGAACACCGGGGAGCTGTTTTTT
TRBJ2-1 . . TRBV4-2 CASSQVAGFDEQFF TGTGCCAGCAGCCAAGTAGCAGGGTTCGATGAGCAGTTCTTC
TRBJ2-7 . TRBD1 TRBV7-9 CASSLATGQGFTYEQYF TGTGCCAGCAGCTTAGCCACGGGACAGGGATTCACCTACGAGCAGTACTTC
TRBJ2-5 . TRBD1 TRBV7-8 CASSTFRGTGEETQYF TGTGCCAGCAGCACCTTTCGAGGGACAGGGGAAGAGACCCAGTACTTC
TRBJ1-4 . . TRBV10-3 CAISEDAYNEKLFF TGTGCCATCAGTGAGGACGCCTATAATGAAAAACTGTTTTTT
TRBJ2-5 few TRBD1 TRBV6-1 CASIPDRGLVETQYF TGTGCCAGCATACCCGACAGGGGGCTCGTCGAGACCCAGTACTTC